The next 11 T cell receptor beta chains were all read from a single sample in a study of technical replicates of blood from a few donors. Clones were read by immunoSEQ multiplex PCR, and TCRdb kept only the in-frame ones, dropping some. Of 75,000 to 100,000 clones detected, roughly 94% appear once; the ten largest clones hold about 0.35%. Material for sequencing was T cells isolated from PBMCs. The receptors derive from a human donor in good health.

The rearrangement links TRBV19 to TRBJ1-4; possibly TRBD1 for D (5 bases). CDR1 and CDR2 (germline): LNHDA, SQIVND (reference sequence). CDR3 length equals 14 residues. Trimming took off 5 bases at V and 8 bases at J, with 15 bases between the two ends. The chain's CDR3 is CASSREGIREKLFF. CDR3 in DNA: TGTGCCAGTAGTCGGGAGGGGATTCGGGAAAAACTGTTTTTT.

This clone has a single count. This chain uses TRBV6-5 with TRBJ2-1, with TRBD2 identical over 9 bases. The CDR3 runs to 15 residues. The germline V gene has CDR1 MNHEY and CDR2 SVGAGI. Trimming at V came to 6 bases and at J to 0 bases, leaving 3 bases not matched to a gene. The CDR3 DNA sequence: TGTGCCAGCAGCGTAGCGGGAGTCTCCTACAATGAGCAGTTCTTC. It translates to CASSVAGVSYNEQFF.

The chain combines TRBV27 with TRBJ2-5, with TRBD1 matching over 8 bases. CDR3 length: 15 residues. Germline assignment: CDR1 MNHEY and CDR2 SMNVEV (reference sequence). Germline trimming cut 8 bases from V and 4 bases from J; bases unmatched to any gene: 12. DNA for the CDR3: TGTGCCAGCCAAGTAGGACAGGGTAAGGGAGAGACCCAGTACTTC. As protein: CASQVGQGKGETQYF.

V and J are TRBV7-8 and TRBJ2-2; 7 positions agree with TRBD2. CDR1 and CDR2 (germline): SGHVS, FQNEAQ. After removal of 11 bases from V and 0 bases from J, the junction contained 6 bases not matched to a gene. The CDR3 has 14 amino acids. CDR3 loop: CASLAVSNTGELFF. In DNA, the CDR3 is TGTGCCTCTCTAGCGGTTTCGAACACCGGGGAGCTGTTTTTT.

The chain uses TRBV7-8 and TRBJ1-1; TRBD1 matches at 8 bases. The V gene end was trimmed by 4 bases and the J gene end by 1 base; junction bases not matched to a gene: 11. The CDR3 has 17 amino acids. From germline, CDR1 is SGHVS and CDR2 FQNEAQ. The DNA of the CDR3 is TGTGCCAGCAGCTCTAGTCCCGGGACAGGTCCGAACACTGAAGCTTTCTTT. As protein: CASSSSPGTGPNTEAFF. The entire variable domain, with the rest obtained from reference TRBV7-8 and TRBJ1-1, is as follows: GAGVSQSPRYKVAKRGQDVALRCDPISGHVSLFWYQQALGQGPEFLTYFQNEAQLDKSGLPSDRFFAERPEGSVSTLKIQRTQQEDSAVYLCASSSSPGTGPNTEAFFGQGTRLTVV.

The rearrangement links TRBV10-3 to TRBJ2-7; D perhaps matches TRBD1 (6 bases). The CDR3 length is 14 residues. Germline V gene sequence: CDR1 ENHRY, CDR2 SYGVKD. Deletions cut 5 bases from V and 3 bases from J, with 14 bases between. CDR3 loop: CAISTGRGIYEQYF. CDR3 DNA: TGTGCCATCAGTACAGGAAGGGGGATCTACGAGCAGTACTTC.

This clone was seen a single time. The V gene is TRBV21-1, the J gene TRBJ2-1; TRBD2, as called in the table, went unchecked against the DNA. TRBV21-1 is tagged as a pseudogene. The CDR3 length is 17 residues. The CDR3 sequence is CASSKGISGRADDEQFF. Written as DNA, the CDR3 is TGTGCCAGCAGCAAAGGAATTAGCGGGAGGGCCGACGATGAGCAGTTCTTC.

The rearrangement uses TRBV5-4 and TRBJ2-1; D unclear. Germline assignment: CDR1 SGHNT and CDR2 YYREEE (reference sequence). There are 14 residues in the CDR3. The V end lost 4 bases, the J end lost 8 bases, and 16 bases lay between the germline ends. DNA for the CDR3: TGTGCCAGCAGCAGAGGCGGTCCGGGTGATGAGCAGTTCTTC. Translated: CASSRGGPGDEQFF.

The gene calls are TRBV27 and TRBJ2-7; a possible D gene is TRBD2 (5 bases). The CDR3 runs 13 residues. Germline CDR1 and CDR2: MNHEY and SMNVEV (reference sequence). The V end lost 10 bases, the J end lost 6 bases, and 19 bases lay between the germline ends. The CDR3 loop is CATRSSSGLEQYF. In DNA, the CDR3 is TGTGCCACCCGTTCTTCCTCAGGACTCGAGCAGTACTTC.

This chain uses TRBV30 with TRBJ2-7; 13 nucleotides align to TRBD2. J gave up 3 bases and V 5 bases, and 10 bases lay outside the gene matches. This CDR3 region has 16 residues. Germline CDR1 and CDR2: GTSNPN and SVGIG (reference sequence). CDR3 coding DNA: TGTGCCTGGCACCCCGGGACTAGCGGGACCGTCTACGAGCAGTACTTC. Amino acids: CAWHPGTSGTVYEQYF.

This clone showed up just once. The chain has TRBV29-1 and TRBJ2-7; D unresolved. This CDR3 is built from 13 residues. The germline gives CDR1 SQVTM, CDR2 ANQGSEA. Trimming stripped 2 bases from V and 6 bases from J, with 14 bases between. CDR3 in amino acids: CSVERENPLEQYF. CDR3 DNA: TGCAGCGTTGAACGCGAAAATCCCCTCGAGCAGTACTTC.